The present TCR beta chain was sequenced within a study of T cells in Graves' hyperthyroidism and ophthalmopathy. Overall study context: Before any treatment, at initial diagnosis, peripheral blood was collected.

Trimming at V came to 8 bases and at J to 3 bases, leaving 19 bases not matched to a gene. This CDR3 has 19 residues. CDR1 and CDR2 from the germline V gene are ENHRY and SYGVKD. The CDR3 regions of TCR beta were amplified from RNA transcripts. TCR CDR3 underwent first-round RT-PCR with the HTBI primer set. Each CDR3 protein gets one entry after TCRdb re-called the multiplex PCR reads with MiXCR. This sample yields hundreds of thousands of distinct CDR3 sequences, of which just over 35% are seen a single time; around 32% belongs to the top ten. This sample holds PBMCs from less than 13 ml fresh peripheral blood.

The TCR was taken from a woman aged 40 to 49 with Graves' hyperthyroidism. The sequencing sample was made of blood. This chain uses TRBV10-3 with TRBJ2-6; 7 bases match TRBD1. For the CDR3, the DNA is TGTGCCATCCTGGGCGCCAGCAGCCAAGCAGGGGGTGGGGCCAACGTCCTGACTTTC. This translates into CAILGASSQAGGGANVLTF.